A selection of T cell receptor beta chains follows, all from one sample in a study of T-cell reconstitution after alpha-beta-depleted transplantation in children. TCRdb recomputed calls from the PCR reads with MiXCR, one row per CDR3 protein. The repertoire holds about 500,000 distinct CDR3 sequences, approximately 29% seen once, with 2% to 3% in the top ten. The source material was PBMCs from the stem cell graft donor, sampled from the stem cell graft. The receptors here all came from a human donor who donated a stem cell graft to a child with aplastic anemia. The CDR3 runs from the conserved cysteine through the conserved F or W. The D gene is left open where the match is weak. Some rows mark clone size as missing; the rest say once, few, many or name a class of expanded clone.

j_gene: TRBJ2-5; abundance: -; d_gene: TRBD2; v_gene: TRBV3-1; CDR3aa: CASSQASTSGPETQYF; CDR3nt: TGTGCCAGCAGCCAAGCCTCTACTAGCGGGCCAGAGACCCAGTACTTC
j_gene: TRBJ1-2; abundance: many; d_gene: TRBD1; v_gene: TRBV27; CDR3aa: CASSLGTGGYGYTF; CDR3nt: TGTGCCAGCAGTTTGGGGACAGGGGGTTATGGCTACACCTTC
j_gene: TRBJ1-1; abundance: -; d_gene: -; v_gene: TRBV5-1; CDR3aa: CASSLAAWARNTEAFF; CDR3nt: TGCGCCAGCAGCTTGGCCGCCTGGGCGAGGAACACTGAAGCTTTCTTT
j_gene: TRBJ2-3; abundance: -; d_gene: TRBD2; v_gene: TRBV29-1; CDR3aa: CSVDPTSGGLTDTQYF; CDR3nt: TGCAGCGTTGATCCGACTAGCGGGGGATTGACAGATACGCAGTATTTT
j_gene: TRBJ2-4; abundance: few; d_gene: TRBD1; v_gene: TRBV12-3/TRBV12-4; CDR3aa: CASSLAGTGEAKNIQYF; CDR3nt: TGTGCCAGCAGTTTAGCTGGGACAGGGGAGGCCAAAAACATTCAGTACTTC
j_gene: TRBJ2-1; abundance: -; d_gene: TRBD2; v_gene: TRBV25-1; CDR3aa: CASSELSSGSYNEQFF; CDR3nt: TGTGCCAGCAGTGAATTAAGCAGCGGGAGTTACAATGAGCAGTTCTTC
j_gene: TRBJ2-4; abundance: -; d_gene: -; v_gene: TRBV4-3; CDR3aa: CASSQEGASPKIQYF; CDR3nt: TGCGCCAGCAGCCAAGAGGGCGCCTCCCCCAAGATTCAGTACTTC
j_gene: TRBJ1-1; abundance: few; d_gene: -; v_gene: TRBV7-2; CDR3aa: CASSFLGGGSIGAEAFF; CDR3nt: TGTGCCAGCAGCTTCCTCGGGGGAGGTAGTATTGGGGCTGAAGCTTTCTTT
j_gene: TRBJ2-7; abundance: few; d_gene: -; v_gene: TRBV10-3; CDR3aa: CAISGGDGPYEQYF; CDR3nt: TGTGCCATCAGTGGGGGGGACGGTCCCTACGAGCAGTACTTC
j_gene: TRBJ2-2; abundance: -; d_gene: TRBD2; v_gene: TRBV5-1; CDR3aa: CASGLAGVNTGELFF; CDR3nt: TGCGCCAGCGGGCTTGCGGGAGTGAACACCGGGGAGCTGTTTTTT
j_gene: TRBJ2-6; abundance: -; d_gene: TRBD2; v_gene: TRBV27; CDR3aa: CASSWAAGLSGANVLTF; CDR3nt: TGTGCCAGCAGTTGGGCAGCGGGACTTTCTGGGGCCAACGTCCTGACTTTC
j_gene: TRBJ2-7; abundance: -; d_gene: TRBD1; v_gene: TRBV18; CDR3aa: CASSPWSGQGGEQYF; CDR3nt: TGTGCCAGCTCACCATGGTCGGGACAGGGAGGCGAGCAGTACTTC
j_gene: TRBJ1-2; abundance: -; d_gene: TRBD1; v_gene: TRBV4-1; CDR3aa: CASSQENHRGFGYTF; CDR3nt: TGCGCCAGCAGCCAAGAAAACCACAGGGGGTTCGGCTACACCTTC
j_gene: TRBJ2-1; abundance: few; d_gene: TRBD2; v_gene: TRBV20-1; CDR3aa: CSALPRGLAGDNEQFF; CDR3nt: TGCAGTGCTCTCCCGAGGGGACTAGCGGGAGACAATGAGCAGTTCTTC
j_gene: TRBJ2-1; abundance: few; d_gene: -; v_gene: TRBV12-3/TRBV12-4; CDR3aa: CASSLGGGGANEQFF; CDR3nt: TGTGCCAGCAGTTTAGGGGGAGGGGGGGCCAATGAGCAGTTCTTC
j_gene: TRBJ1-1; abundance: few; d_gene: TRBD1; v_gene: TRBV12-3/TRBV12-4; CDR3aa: CASSFIWDSEAFF; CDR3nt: TGTGCCAGCAGTTTTATCTGGGACAGTGAAGCTTTCTTT
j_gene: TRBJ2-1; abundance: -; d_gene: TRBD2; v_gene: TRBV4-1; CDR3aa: CASSQGTGLAANEQFF; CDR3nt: TGCGCCAGCAGCCAAGGAACGGGACTAGCGGCAAATGAGCAGTTCTTC
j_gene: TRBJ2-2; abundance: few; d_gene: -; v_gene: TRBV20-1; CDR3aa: CSASDSFFPGELFF; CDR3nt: TGCAGTGCTAGCGACAGCTTTTTTCCCGGGGAGCTGTTTTTT
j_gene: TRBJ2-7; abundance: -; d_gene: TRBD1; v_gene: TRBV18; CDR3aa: CASSPRPGGTYEQYF; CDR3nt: TGTGCCAGCTCACCACGGCCAGGGGGTACCTACGAGCAGTACTTC
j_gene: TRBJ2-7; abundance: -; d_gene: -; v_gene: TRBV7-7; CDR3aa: CASSRGDLYEQYF; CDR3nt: TGTGCCAGCAGCCGGGGAGACCTCTACGAGCAGTACTTC
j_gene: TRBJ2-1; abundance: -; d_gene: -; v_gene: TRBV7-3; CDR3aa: CASSLTPKDNEQFF; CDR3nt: TGTGCCAGCAGCTTAACGCCAAAGGACAATGAGCAGTTCTTC
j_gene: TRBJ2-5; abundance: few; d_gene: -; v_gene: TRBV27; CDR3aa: CASSLRDGETQYF; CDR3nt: TGTGCCAGCAGTTTAAGGGACGGGGAGACCCAGTACTTC
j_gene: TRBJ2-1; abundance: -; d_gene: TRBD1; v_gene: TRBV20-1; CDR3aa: CSAGDRVFSYNEQFF; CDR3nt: TGCAGTGCTGGAGACAGGGTTTTCTCCTACAATGAGCAGTTCTTC
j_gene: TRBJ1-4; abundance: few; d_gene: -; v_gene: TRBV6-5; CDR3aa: CASTDMAGEKLFF; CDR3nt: TGTGCCAGCACGGATATGGCGGGGGAAAAACTGTTTTTT
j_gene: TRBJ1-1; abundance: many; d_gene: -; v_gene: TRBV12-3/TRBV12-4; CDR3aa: CATKPGLLTEAFF; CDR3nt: TGTGCCACCAAACCGGGACTTCTCACTGAAGCTTTCTTT
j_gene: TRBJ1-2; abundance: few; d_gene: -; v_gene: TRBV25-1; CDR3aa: CASTQGAGSYGYTF; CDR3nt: TGTGCCAGCACTCAAGGGGCAGGCAGCTATGGCTACACCTTC
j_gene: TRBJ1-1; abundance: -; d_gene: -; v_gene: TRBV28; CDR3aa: CASLTGTANTEAFF; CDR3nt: TGTGCCAGCTTAACCGGGACGGCGAACACTGAAGCTTTCTTT
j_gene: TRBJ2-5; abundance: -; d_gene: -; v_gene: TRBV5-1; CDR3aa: CASSGRTKETQYF; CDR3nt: TGCGCCAGCTCGGGGCGGACCAAAGAGACCCAGTACTTC
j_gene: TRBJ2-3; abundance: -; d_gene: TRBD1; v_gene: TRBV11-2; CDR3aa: CASSLDLAGGLTDTQYF; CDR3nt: TGTGCCAGCAGCTTAGATTTAGCAGGGGGCCTCACAGATACGCAGTATTTT
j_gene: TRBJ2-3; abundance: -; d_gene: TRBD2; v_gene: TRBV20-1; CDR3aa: CSTRRNSGRGTDTQYF; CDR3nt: TGCAGTACAAGACGAAATAGCGGGAGGGGCACAGATACGCAGTATTTT
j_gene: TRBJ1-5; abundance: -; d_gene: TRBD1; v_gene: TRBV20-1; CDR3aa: CSARVGTGLRSQPQHF; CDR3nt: TGCAGTGCTAGAGTGGGGACAGGGTTGCGGAGTCAGCCCCAGCATTTT
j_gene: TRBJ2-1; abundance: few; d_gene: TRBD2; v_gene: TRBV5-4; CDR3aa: CASSLGGGRVANEQFF; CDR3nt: TGTGCCAGCAGCTTGGGCGGCGGGAGGGTGGCCAATGAGCAGTTCTTC
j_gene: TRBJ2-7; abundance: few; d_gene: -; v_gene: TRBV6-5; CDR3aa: CASSYDSPRAYEQYF; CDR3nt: TGTGCCAGCAGTTACGACAGCCCGAGGGCCTACGAGCAGTACTTC
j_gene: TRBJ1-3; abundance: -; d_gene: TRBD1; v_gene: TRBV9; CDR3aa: CASSAGTGGSGNTIYF; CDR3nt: TGTGCCAGCAGCGCCGGGACAGGGGGCTCTGGAAACACCATATATTTT
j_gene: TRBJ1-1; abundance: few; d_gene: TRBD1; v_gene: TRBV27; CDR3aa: CASSYRGQGIPTEAFF; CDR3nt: TGTGCCAGCAGTTATCGCGGACAGGGGATACCCACTGAAGCTTTCTTT
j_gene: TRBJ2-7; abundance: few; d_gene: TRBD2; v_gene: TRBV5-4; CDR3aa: CASSPSRAGAYEQYF; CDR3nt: TGTGCCAGCAGCCCTTCGCGGGCGGGAGCCTACGAGCAGTACTTC
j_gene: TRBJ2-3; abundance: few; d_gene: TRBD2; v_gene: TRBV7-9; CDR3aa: CASSGLAGEATDTQYF; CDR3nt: TGTGCCAGCAGCGGACTAGCGGGAGAGGCTACAGATACGCAGTATTTT
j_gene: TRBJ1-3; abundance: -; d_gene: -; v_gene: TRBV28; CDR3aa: CASSRGFAGNTIYF; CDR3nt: TGTGCCAGCAGTCGGGGTTTTGCTGGAAACACCATATATTTT
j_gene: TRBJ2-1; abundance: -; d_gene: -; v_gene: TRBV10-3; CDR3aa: CAISERESGTMNEQFF; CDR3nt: TGTGCCATCAGTGAGCGGGAGTCAGGGACAATGAACGAGCAGTTCTTC
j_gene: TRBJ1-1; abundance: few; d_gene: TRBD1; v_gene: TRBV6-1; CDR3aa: CASTDRPNTEAFF; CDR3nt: TGTGCCAGCACGGACAGGCCGAACACTGAAGCTTTCTTT
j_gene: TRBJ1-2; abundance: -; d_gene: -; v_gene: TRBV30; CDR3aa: CAWSFGLTRGYTF; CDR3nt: TGTGCCTGGAGCTTCGGATTGACGAGAGGCTACACCTTC
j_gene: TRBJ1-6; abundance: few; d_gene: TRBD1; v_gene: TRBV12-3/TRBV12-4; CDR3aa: CASSDRTGGVRSPLHF; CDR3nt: TGTGCCAGCAGTGATCGGACAGGGGGCGTTCGTTCACCCCTCCACTTT
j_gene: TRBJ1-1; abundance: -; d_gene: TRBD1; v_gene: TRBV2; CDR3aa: CASRGQIEAFF; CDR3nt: TGTGCCAGCAGGGGACAGATCGAAGCTTTCTTT
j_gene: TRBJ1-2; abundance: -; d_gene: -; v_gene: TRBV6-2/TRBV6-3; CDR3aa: CASSYGRADGYTF; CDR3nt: TGTGCCAGCAGTTACGGCAGGGCCGATGGCTACACCTTC
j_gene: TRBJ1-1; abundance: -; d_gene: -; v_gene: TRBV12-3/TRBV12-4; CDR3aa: CASSLLTSTEAFF; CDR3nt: TGTGCCAGCAGTTTGCTAACGAGCACTGAAGCTTTCTTT
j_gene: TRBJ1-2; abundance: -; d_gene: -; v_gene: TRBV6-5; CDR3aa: CASSAEDSHNYGYTF; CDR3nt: TGTGCCAGCAGCGCGGAGGACTCCCATAACTATGGCTACACCTTC
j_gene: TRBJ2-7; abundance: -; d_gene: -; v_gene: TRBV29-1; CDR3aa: CSVVTGGSSYEQYF; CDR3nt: TGCAGCGTCGTAACGGGCGGTTCCTCCTACGAGCAGTACTTC
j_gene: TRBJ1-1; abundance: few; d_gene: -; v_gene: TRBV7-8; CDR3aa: CASSLVPPNTEAFF; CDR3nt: TGTGCCAGCAGCTTAGTTCCCCCGAACACTGAAGCTTTCTTT
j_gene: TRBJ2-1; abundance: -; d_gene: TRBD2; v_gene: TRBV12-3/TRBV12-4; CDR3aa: CASRSTSGGPRAGSYNEQFF; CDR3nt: TGTGCCAGCAGATCAACTAGCGGAGGCCCCCGGGCTGGCTCCTACAATGAGCAGTTCTTC
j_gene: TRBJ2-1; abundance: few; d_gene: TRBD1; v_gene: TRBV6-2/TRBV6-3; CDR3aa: CASTRDSSYNEQFF; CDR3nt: TGTGCCAGCACGAGGGACAGCTCCTACAATGAGCAGTTCTTC
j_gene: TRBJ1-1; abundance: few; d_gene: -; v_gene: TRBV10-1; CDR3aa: CASCSAVNTEAFF; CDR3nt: TGCGCCAGTTGTTCTGCGGTAAACACTGAAGCTTTCTTT
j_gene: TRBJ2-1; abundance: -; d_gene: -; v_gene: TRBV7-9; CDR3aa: CASKSGQLNNEQFF; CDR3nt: TGTGCCAGCAAAAGTGGACAACTTAACAATGAGCAGTTCTTC
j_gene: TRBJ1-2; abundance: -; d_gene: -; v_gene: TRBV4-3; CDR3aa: CASSQVSQGLDYGYTF; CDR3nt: TGCGCCAGCAGCCAAGTTTCCCAGGGGCTTGACTATGGCTACACCTTC
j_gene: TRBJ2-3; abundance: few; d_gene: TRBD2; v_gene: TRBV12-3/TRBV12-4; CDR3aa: CASSYLLALSDTQYF; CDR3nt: TGTGCCAGCAGTTACTTACTAGCGTTGTCAGATACGCAGTATTTT
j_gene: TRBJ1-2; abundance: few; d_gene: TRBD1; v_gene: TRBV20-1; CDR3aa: CSARGDRGQGGYTF; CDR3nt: TGCAGTGCTAGAGGGGACAGGGGTCAGGGTGGCTACACCTTC
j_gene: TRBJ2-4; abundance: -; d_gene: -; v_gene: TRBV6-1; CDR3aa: CASSGTGTGMTKNIQYF; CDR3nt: TGTGCCAGCAGTGGAACAGGGACGGGGATGACCAAAAACATTCAGTACTTC
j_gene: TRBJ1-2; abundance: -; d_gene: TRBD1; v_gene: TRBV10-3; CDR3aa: CAISVSLKGANYGYTF; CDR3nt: TGTGCCATCAGTGTCTCCCTGAAGGGGGCCAACTATGGCTACACCTTC
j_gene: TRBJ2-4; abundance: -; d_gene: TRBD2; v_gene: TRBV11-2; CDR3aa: CASSLVGLADKNIQYF; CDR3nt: TGTGCCAGCAGCTTAGTGGGACTAGCGGATAAAAACATTCAGTACTTC